This T cell receptor beta chain was sequenced during a study of cytotoxic CD8 clonotypes in ibrutinib-treated CLL. Study-wide context: Response samples were taken after a median of around 11 months on treatment, range 6 to 36.

Germline V gene data show CDR1 as SGHTA and CDR2 as FQGTGA. Trimming left V 1 base short and J 6 bases short, with 9 bases between. The CDR3 length is 13 residues. Sequencing was designed to attain a depth spanning 1 in 200,000 to 1 in 1 million T cells. The assay was immunoSEQ multiplex PCR, and TCRdb's table has in-frame clones only and misses some. This table has 250,000 or so clones, around 70% appearing once. The source is a human donor with chronic lymphocytic leukemia. V gene TRBV7-3 combines with J gene TRBJ1-1; no definite D call. Here the sequenced sample was PBMCs, taken after 24 months of ibrutinib treatment. The CDR3 region has the DNA TGTGCCAGCAGCTTAATAGGATCGTCTGAAGCTTTCTTT. Its protein product is CASSLIGSSEAFF. Full variable domain (outside the CDR3, taken from reference TRBV7-3 and TRBJ1-1): GAGVSQTPSNKVTEKGKYVELRCDPISGHTALYWYRQSLGQGPEFLIYFQGTGAADDSGLPNDRFFAVRPEGSVSTLKIQRTERGDSAVYLCASSLIGSSEAFFGQGTRLTVV.